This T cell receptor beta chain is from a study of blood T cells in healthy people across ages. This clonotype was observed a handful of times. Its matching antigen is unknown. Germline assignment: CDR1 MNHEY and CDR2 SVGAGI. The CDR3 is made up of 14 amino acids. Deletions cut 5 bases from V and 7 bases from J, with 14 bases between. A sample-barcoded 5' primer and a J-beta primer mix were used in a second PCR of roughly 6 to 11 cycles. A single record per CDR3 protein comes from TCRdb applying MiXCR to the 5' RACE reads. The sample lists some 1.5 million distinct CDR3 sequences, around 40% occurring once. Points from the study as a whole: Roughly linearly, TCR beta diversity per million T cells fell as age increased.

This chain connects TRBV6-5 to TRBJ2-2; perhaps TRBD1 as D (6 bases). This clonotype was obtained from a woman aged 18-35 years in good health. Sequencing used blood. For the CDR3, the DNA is TGTGCCAGCAGTACAGGGTTAGGCAACGGGGAGCTGTTTTTT. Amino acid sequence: CASSTGLGNGELFF.